This TCR beta chain came from a study of response to subunit inactivated influenza vaccine. This clonotype was seen more than once but under ten times. The CDR3 extends over 15 amino acids. Germline V gives CDR1 SQVTM, CDR2 ANQGSEA. The V end lost 5 bases, the J end lost 4 bases, and 17 bases lay between the germline ends. TCRdb recomputed calls from the RT-PCR reads with MiXCR, one row per CDR3 protein. Of roughly 500,000 distinct CDR3 sequences in the sample, roughly 25% were seen once. These data also formed part of another study, on T cells expressing NK-cell markers. According to that study: Synthesis of TCR beta cDNA relied on 5'RACE template switching carrying UMIs. Once again these clonotypes came out on top in the CD3+CD56-NKG2C+ fraction of several donors.

This chain uses TRBV29-1 with TRBJ2-2, with no clear D. The source of this sequence is a man aged 50 to 59 who received an inactivated influenza vaccine. Sequences were derived from CD4+ T cells sorted from PBMCs, sampled 11 to 12 days after vaccination. CDR3 bases: TGCAGCGTTTGGGATTGGAAGGGCTTCACCGGGGAGCTGTTTTTT. Protein sequence: CSVWDWKGFTGELFF.